This T cell receptor beta chain appears in the sequencing data of a study of tumor-infiltrating lymphocytes in oesophageal squamous cell carcinoma. TCRdb re-derived calls from the PCR reads in MiXCR, one entry per CDR3 protein. The table lists some 22,000 distinct CDR3 sequences, about 35% of them singletons, with roughly 12% in the top ten. CDR1 is SGHNT, CDR2 YENEEA, per germline. V was cut by 5 bases and J by 2 bases, with 16 bases left in between. This CDR3 has 15 amino acids. This clonotype showed up many times. The clonotype was recovered from a male donor with esophageal squamous cell carcinoma. Input material: esophageal tumor tissue. This chain uses TRBV11-3 with TRBJ2-7; tentative D call: TRBD2 (7 bases). CDR3 nucleotide sequence: TGTGCCAGCAGCAAAGGGGGAGGGGCGGCCTACGAGCAGTACTTC. Translated, it gives CASSKGGGAAYEQYF.